Each of the 7 T cell receptor beta chains below was sequenced from the same sample in a study of CD8 T cells in ankylosing spondylitis. The study's findings and limits: Apparently characteristic of ankylosing spondylitis blood was a TCR beta motif (about 8 highly homologous variants).

These receptors' antigens are unknown. Each CDR3 protein is one row after TCRdb ran MiXCR on the 5' RACE reads. Among approximately 140,000 distinct CDR3 sequences, 15% to 20% were seen once, and the ten largest hold 30% to 35%. The sample consisted of blood, either unsorted or a sorted T cell fraction (not recorded which). These receptors came from a male donor with ankylosing spondylitis.

This clonotype was seen only a few times. This chain uses TRBV5-1 with TRBJ1-1; 7 bases map to TRBD1. The CDR3 spans 14 residues. Trimming removed 3 bases from V and 1 base from J; junction bases left unmatched: 3. Per germline, CDR1 SGHRS and CDR2 YFSETQ. CDR3 DNA: TGCGCCAGCAGCTGGGACAGTGGGAACACTGAAGCTTTCTTT. This encodes CASSWDSGNTEAFF.

This clonotype was seen a few times. The chain carries TRBV7-6 and TRBJ2-3, with 9 bases aligning to TRBD1. Per the germline V gene, CDR1 is SGHVS and CDR2 is FNYEAQ. V lost 8 bases and J lost 4; bases outside the gene matches: 10. This CDR3 contains 15 residues. Here the CDR3 reads CASCRGDRVADTQYF. The CDR3 region has the DNA TGTGCCAGCTGCCGGGGGGACAGGGTAGCAGATACGCAGTATTTT.

The chain carries TRBV9 and TRBJ2-1; D is unclear. Germline V lookup: CDR1 SGDLS, CDR2 YYNGEE. There are 13 residues in the CDR3. Trimming took 4 bases from V and 6 from J, leaving 11 bases between them. This CDR3 reads CASSIRPVNEQFF. For the CDR3, the DNA is TGTGCCAGCAGCATCCGACCCGTCAATGAGCAGTTCTTC.

This clonotype was seen more than once but under ten times. This rearrangement joins TRBV5-6 to TRBJ2-3; 8 positions agree with TRBD2. J was trimmed by 5 bases and V by 0 bases; bases with no gene match: 8. This CDR3 is 16 amino acids long. CDR1 and CDR2 (germline): SGHDT, YYEEEE. The CDR3: CASSLATGGMEDTQYF. DNA of the CDR3: TGTGCCAGCAGCTTGGCCACGGGAGGGATGGAAGATACGCAGTATTTT.

This clonotype was seen just once. This chain links TRBV27 with TRBJ2-7; 9 bases map to TRBD1. Trimming took 5 bases from V and 2 from J; bases not matched to a gene: 4. The CDR3 is 14 amino acids. Germline-derived CDR1 and CDR2 are MNHEY and SMNVEV (reference sequence). The CDR3 DNA sequence: TGTGCCAGCAGTAAGGGACAGGGAGCCTACGAGCAGTACTTC. Translated, it gives CASSKGQGAYEQYF.

This clonotype was counted a few times. The rearrangement links TRBV29-1 to TRBJ2-1; 12 positions agree with TRBD2. The CDR3 has 14 amino acids. V dropped 5 bases and J dropped 7; count of bases not matched to a gene: 6. Germline assignment: CDR1 SQVTM and CDR2 ANQGSEA. This CDR3 is CSVLTSGRINEQFF. CDR3 nucleotides: TGCAGCGTTTTAACTAGCGGGAGGATTAATGAGCAGTTCTTC.

The CDR3 reads CASSPPGRHYEQYF. In nucleotides, the CDR3 is TGTGCCAGCAGCCCTCCCGGAAGGCACTACGAGCAGTACTTC. The chain recombines TRBV7-8 with TRBJ2-7; D gene uncertain. V was cut by 5 bases and J by 3 bases, with 14 bases left in between. Per the germline V gene, CDR1 is SGHVS and CDR2 is FQNEAQ. The CDR3 length is 14 residues.